Listed here is a single T cell receptor beta chain. As processed by the authors: It was from reference gene primer amplification that nucleated cell counts were estimated. Method: immunoSEQ multiplex PCR; TCRdb's copy keeps in-frame clones and lacks some. The V and J calls and the clone size are those of that table, but D and trimming were determined from the DNA. The top ten clones hold 3.9% of a sample with about 120,000 clones, over 75% of them seen once. The data belong to a study of blood T cell repertoires in COVID-19. The V segment lost 2 bases and the J segment 4 bases; nucleotides outside the gene matches: 4. Germline V lookup: CDR1 SGHAT, CDR2 FQDESV (reference sequence). The CDR3 covers 14 residues.

V gene TRBV11-1 combines with J gene TRBJ1-1, with TRBD1 matching 7 bases. This TCR came from a man aged 55 to 70 with acute or convalescent COVID-19. The material sequenced was peripheral blood. DNA for the CDR3: TGTGCCAGCAGCTTAACCCAGGGGGGCACTGAAGCTTTCTTT. This encodes CASSLTQGGTEAFF.